This T cell receptor beta chain was obtained from a study of blood T cell repertoires in COVID-19. The V and J ends lost 4 bases and 4 bases, in that order; junction bases with no gene match: 8. This CDR3 spans 16 amino acids. Germline V gives CDR1 SGHTA, CDR2 FQGNSA. TCRdb's table, derived via immunoSEQ multiplex PCR, lists solely in-frame clones and lacks some. The sample yields approximately 150,000 clones, around 88% seen once. The genes are TRBV7-2 and TRBJ1-3, with 9 bases identical to TRBD1. This clonotype was obtained from a human donor in a cohort sampled during active COVID-19. The sequenced sample was peripheral blood. The chain's CDR3 is CASSSITTGGGNTIYF. CDR3 DNA sequence: TGTGCCAGCAGCTCCATAACGACAGGGGGAGGAAACACCATATATTTT.